This T cell receptor (beta chain) was profiled in a study of response to subunit inactivated influenza vaccine. This clonotype showed up many times. Looked up from germline, CDR1 is SGHDT and CDR2 is YYEEEE. The CDR3 loop spans 15 amino acids. The V and J ends lost 5 bases and 1 base, in that order; junction bases with no gene match: 3. Each CDR3 protein gets one entry after TCRdb re-called the RT-PCR reads with MiXCR. The table records about 520,000 distinct CDR3 sequences, 6% to 9% of them present only once. The V gene is TRBV5-6, the J gene TRBJ2-1; 10 positions agree with TRBD1. This TCR was recovered from a man aged 50 to 69 who received an inactivated influenza vaccine. The sequencing used PBMCs from blood, collected about 23 months after vaccination. The chain's CDR3 is CASSWGQGSYNEQFF. The CDR3 DNA reads TGTGCCAGCAGTTGGGGACAGGGGTCCTACAATGAGCAGTTCTTC.